This T cell receptor (beta chain) derives from a study of T cell repertoires and Cas9 in healthy adults (dated by TCRdb to the late 2010s). Regarding the research as a whole: SpCas9-reactive T cells were characterized for multi-effector potency, cytotoxicity and lineage determination within the CD4 and CD8 compartments. The study examined preexisting T cell immunity against the Streptococcus pyogenes Cas9 nuclease (SpCas9) used in CRISPR gene editing. The full study reports these points: Proliferation and function of SpCas9-reactive effector T cells were reported to be mitigated in vitro by SpCas9-reactive regulatory T cells.

Concerning this clone: Its cognate antigen has yet to be identified. Per-base qualities were not stored, and no clone one base away is much larger.

Healthy humans were used as donors in the study. V loses 7 bases of germline sequence and J loses 9 bases, and the interval between the two ends is 13 bases. Including the terminal cysteine and phenylalanine, the CDR3 comprises 13 residues. The only DNA kept is the CDR3, 39 bases in frame from the first base. CDR1 and CDR2, looked up from the germline V gene, are SGHDN and FVKESK. Libraries were prepared through the immunoSEQ multiplex PCR assay. Not all clones reach the TCRdb copy of this immuneACCESS table, which keeps in-frame sequences only. Checked studies attribute under half of the gap to unresolved V genes and leave the rest unexplained. The sample table shows approximately 22,000 clones, and about nine tenths are seen once. The top ten constitute 0.84% of the sample.

The sequenced sample was CD4+ effector T cells (CD127+, CD25-, CD137-, CD154-) from PBMCs; culture status not recorded. This receptor was identified in a human donor in good health. The chain couples TRBV14 to TRBJ1-6; TRBD1 might be the D gene, on 6 matching bases. CDR3 protein: CASKGGGGSPLHF. The bases are TGTGCCAGCAAGGGGGGAGGAGGTTCACCCCTCCACTTT. Full variable domain (CDR3 extended with the reference TRBV14 and TRBJ1-6 proteins): EAGVTQFPSHSVIEKGQTVTLRCDPISGHDNLYWYRRVMGKEIKFLLHFVKESKQDESGMPNNRFLAERTGGTYSTLKVQPAELEDSGVYFCASKGGGGSPLHFGNGTRLTVT.